This T cell receptor beta chain was found in a study of T-cell reconstitution after alpha-beta-depleted transplantation in children. This clonotype was seen many times. Preparation of the TCRbeta library was carried out with unique molecular identifiers. From the PCR reads, TCRdb called clonotypes with MiXCR, one entry per CDR3 protein. The sample includes some 600,000 distinct CDR3 sequences, over 15% of them seen just once. The TCR comes from a human donor who donated a stem cell graft to a child with acute myeloid leukemia. This specimen consisted of PBMCs from the stem cell graft donor, obtained from the stem cell graft.

The CDR3 coding sequence is TGTGCCAGCAGTTTCGGGGAGGCAAGACCTACGCATGAGCAGTTCTTC. It encodes CASSFGEARPTHEQFF. The chain uses TRBV27 and TRBJ2-1; possibly TRBD2 for D (6 bases). This CDR3 region has 16 residues. Germline V gene data show CDR1 as MNHEY and CDR2 as SMNVEV (reference sequence). Trimming took off 3 bases at V and 8 bases at J, with 20 bases between the two ends.